One sample yielded the 13 T cell receptor beta chains listed below, sequenced in a study of T-cell reconstitution after alpha-beta-depleted transplantation in children. It was with unique molecular identifiers that the TCRbeta library was prepared. MiXCR, run by TCRdb on the PCR reads, gives a single entry per CDR3 protein. Here the sample spans 360,000 or so distinct CDR3 sequences, about 20% being singletons. This specimen was PBMCs from the stem cell graft donor, taken from the stem cell graft. Receptors were obtained from a human donor who donated a stem cell graft to a child with acute myeloid leukemia.

The CDR3 loop reads CASSLWGGSTEAFF. CDR3 nucleotides: TGTGCCAGCAGTTTATGGGGGGGGAGCACTGAAGCTTTCTTT. This chain links TRBV12-3 or TRBV12-4 with TRBJ1-1; D is perhaps TRBD1 (5 bases). V shed 2 bases and J shed 4 bases, with 11 bases lying between them. CDR3 size: 14 residues.

This clonotype was detected only a few times. The CDR3 DNA is TGTGCCAGCAGCTTATTCGGAAACACCATATATTTT. This translates into CASSLFGNTIYF. The chain combines TRBV7-9 with TRBJ1-3, with no clear D. The CDR3 runs 12 residues. V was trimmed by 2 bases and J by 4 bases, leaving 3 bases between them. The germline gives CDR1 SEHNR, CDR2 FQNEAQ (reference sequence).

In its sample, this clonotype was seen a few times. J is TRBJ2-1 and V is TRBV20-1; D tentatively fits TRBD1 or TRBD2 (5 bases each). Germline V gene sequence: CDR1 DFQATT, CDR2 SNEGSKA (reference sequence). V dropped 1 base and J dropped 4 bases, with 14 bases sitting between them. CDR3 size: 15 residues. CDR3 region: CSARVGVMGYNEQFF. In DNA, the CDR3 is TGCAGTGCTAGAGTGGGGGTCATGGGGTACAATGAGCAGTTCTTC.

The genes are TRBV13 and TRBJ2-7, with a possible D match to TRBD1 (5 bases). This CDR3 contains 14 residues. Germline CDR1 reads PRHDT; CDR2 reads FYEKMQ (reference sequence). V gave up 1 base and J gave up 2 bases, with 9 bases separating them. In nucleotides, the CDR3 is TGTGCCAGCAGCTTAGCGACAGCCGCCTACGAGCAGTACTTC. The encoded protein is CASSLATAAYEQYF.

The table lists this clonotype with a few counts. This CDR3 reads CASSQGSGTVNTEAFF. CDR3 nucleotide sequence: TGCGCCAGCAGCCAAGGTAGCGGGACAGTGAACACTGAAGCTTTCTTT. The chain uses TRBV4-1 and TRBJ1-1; TRBD1 matches at 7 bases. The V and J ends lost 1 base and 0 bases, in that order; junction bases with no gene match: 5. CDR3 size: 16 residues. CDR1 and CDR2 (germline): MGHRA, YSYEKL.

This clonotype was detected ten times or more. The chain links TRBV29-1 to TRBJ1-1; D is unresolved. V was cut by 4 bases and J by 0 bases, with 0 bases left in between. The CDR3 extends over 10 amino acids. From germline, CDR1 is SQVTM and CDR2 ANQGSEA. CDR3 nucleotide sequence: TGCAGCGTTGTGAACACTGAAGCTTTCTTT. As protein: CSVVNTEAFF.

This clonotype was observed a handful of times. The rearrangement links TRBV5-1 to TRBJ2-3; 13 positions match TRBD2. With 4 bases clipped from V and 5 bases from J, the junction kept 10 bases outside the gene matches. This CDR3 has 17 residues. CDR1 is SGHRS, CDR2 YFSETQ, per germline. The CDR3 DNA is TGCGCCAGCAGCATCACCGGGACTAGCGGGACGGGAGATACGCAGTATTTT. It encodes CASSITGTSGTGDTQYF.

In its sample, this clonotype was seen many times. This rearrangement joins TRBV28 to TRBJ2-1; possibly TRBD2 for D (6 bases). The germline gives CDR1 MDHEN, CDR2 SYDVKM. Trimming cost V 4 bases and J 4 bases, with 17 bases left between them. The CDR3 has 16 residues. CDR3 bases: TGTGCCAGCAGTTCCTTTAGCGGAGCATCATACAATGAGCAGTTCTTC. Its translation: CASSSFSGASYNEQFF.

This clonotype was recorded a few times. The chain carries TRBV7-9 and TRBJ1-1; D gene unclear. The CDR3 has 15 amino acids. The V gene's germline CDR1 is SEHNR and CDR2 FQNEAQ (reference sequence). With 10 bases removed from V and 0 bases from J, the gap between germline ends came to 18 bases. Here the CDR3 DNA reads TGTGCCACCATCCAGGCCGAAGTTATGAACACTGAAGCTTTCTTT. This gives the protein CATIQAEVMNTEAFF.

This clonotype was counted a few times. The chain has TRBV20-1 and TRBJ2-5; the D gene could be TRBD1 or TRBD2 (5 bases each). Germline values: CDR1 DFQATT, CDR2 SNEGSKA (reference sequence). Trimming stripped 6 bases from V and 1 base from J, with 15 bases between. This CDR3 is 14 amino acids long. This chain's CDR3 is CSAPSGTAQETQYF. The CDR3 DNA follows: TGCAGTGCCCCATCCGGGACGGCCCAAGAGACCCAGTACTTC.

This clonotype has more than one count but fewer than ten. The gene calls are TRBV28 and TRBJ2-2; the D gene could be TRBD1 or TRBD2 (5 bases each). V lost 3 bases to trimming and J lost 4 bases, with 12 bases between them. The CDR3 covers 15 residues. Germline CDR1 and CDR2: MDHEN and SYDVKM. The CDR3 loop reads CASSFGGPLTGELFF. The CDR3 coding sequence is TGTGCCAGCAGTTTTGGGGGACCTCTCACCGGGGAGCTGTTTTTT.

A few counts support this clonotype. This rearrangement joins TRBV18 to TRBJ2-5, with D maybe TRBD1 (5 bases). The CDR3 has 13 amino acids. CDR1 is KGHSH, CDR2 LQKENI, per germline. Trimming left V 5 bases short and J 5 bases short, with 12 bases between. CDR3 bases: TGTGCCAGCTCAGATTCAGGGAAGGAGACCCAGTACTTC. Amino acids: CASSDSGKETQYF. The variable domain in full, with the rest retrieved from reference TRBV18 and TRBJ2-5, is NAGVMQNPRHLVRRRGQEARLRCSPMKGHSHVYWYRQLPEEGLKFMVYLQKENIIDESGMPKERFSAEFPKEGPSILRIQQVVRGDSAAYFCASSDSGKETQYFGPGTRLLVL.

This clonotype was counted only a few times. The chain couples TRBV4-3 to TRBJ2-3; 11 bases are shared with TRBD2. In germline, CDR1 is LGHNA, CDR2 YSLEER. This CDR3 has 16 residues. J was trimmed by 2 bases and V by 6 bases; bases with no gene match: 7. The CDR3 here is CASSQRLAGNTDTQYF. CDR3 bases: TGCGCCAGCAGTCAGCGACTAGCGGGAAACACAGATACGCAGTATTTT.